Below are 2 T cell receptor beta chains sequenced from a single sample in a study of blood T cells in healthy people across ages. The use of a sample-barcoded 5' primer and a J-beta primer mix characterized a second PCR of roughly 6 to 11 cycles. TCRdb independently ran MiXCR on the 5' RACE reads; one entry per CDR3 protein. The data hold 650,000 to 1,000,000 distinct CDR3 sequences, with roughly 40% observed a single time. The material sequenced was blood. These receptors were collected from a man aged 18 to 30 in good health.

This clonotype was seen repeatedly, ten times or more. The rearrangement links TRBV5-1 to TRBJ1-6, with D possibly matching TRBD1 (6 bases). Germline values: CDR1 SGHRS, CDR2 YFSETQ. The V end lost 1 base, the J end lost 10 bases, and 15 bases lay between the germline ends. The CDR3 loop spans 15 amino acids. Here the CDR3 reads CASSLIGGRESPLHF. The CDR3 nucleotides read TGCGCCAGCAGCTTGATCGGGGGCAGGGAATCACCCCTCCACTTT.

This clonotype appeared many times. This chain connects TRBV10-3 to TRBJ1-2; D is undetermined. Trimming removed 2 bases from V and 4 bases from J, with 11 bases in between. Germline V CDR1 and CDR2: ENHRY, SYGVKD. The CDR3 spans 14 residues. The CDR3 here is CAISEGVTTYGYTF. As DNA, the CDR3 is TGTGCCATCAGTGAGGGGGTTACTACCTATGGCTACACCTTC.